The T cell receptor beta chain under discussion was sequenced for a study of early T cells in non-severe SARS-CoV-2 infection. As for the study in general: The sequenced material was bulk RNA from unsorted whole blood, and its chains were unpaired.

Findings of the study overall: Sequences matched to VDJdb favored anti-spike CD8 responses, while private and CD4 specificities were missed.

Trimming cost V 5 bases and J 6 bases, with 20 bases left between them. The CDR3 is 15 residues long. The V gene's germline CDR1 is DFQATT and CDR2 SNEGSKA (reference sequence). The TCR library protocol attached unique molecular identifiers to the individual cDNA molecules. TCRdb recomputed calls from the 5' RACE reads with MiXCR, one row per CDR3 protein. The sample carries approximately 76,000 distinct CDR3 sequences, roughly an eighth recorded once. Turning to this clonotype: Its matching antigen is unknown.

The genes are TRBV20-1 and TRBJ2-4; possibly TRBD1 for D (7 bases). The sequenced material came from whole blood. The TCR comes from an adult who was a healthcare worker with PCR-confirmed SARS-CoV-2 infection or an uninfected control (not recorded which). The CDR3 coding sequence is TGCAGTGCTCAGGGGGGCCTTAGCCAAGGAAACATTCAGTACTTC. It specifies CSAQGGLSQGNIQYF.